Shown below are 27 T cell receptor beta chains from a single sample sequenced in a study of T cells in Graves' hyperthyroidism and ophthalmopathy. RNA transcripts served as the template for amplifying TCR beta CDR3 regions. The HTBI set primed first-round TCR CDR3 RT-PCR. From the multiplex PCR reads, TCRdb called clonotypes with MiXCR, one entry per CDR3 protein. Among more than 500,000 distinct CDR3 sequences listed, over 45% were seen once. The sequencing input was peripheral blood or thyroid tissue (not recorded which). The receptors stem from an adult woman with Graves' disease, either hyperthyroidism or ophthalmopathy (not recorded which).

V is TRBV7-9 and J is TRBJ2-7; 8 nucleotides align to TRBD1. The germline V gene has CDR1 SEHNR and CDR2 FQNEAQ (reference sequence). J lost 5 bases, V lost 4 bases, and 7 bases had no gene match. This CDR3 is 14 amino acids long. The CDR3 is CASSYTGGFNEQYF. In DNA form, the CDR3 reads TGTGCCAGCAGCTATACAGGGGGTTTTAACGAGCAGTACTTC.

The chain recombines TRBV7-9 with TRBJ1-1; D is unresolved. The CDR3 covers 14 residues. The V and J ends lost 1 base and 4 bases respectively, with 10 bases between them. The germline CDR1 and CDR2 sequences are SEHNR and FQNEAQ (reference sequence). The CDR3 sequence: CASSLDNGGTEAFF. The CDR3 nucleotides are TGTGCCAGCAGCTTAGACAATGGCGGCACTGAAGCTTTCTTT.

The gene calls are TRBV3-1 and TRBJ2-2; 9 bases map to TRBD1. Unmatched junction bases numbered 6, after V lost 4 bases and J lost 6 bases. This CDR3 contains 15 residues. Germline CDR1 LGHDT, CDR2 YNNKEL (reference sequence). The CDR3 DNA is TGTGCCAGCAGCCCCCGGGACAGGGCGGCCGGGGAGCTGTTTTTT. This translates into CASSPRDRAAGELFF.

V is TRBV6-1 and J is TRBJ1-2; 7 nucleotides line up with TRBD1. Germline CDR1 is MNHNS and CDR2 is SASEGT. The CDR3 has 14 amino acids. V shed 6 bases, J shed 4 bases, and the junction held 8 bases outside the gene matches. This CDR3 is CASRQTGVSYGYTF. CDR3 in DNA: TGTGCCAGCAGACAAACAGGGGTTTCCTATGGCTACACCTTC.

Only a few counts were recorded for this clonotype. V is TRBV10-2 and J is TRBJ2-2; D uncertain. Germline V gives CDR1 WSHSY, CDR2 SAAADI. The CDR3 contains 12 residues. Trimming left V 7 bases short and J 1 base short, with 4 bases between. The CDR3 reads CASTENTGELFF. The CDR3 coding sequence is TGCGCCAGCACGGAGAACACCGGGGAGCTGTTTTTT.

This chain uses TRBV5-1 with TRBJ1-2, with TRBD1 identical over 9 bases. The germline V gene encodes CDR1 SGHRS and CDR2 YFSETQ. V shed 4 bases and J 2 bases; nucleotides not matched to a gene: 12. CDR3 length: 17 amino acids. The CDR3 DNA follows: TGCGCCAGCAGCCCCGGCGGACAGGGGACGTCCAACTATGGCTACACCTTC. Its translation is CASSPGGQGTSNYGYTF.

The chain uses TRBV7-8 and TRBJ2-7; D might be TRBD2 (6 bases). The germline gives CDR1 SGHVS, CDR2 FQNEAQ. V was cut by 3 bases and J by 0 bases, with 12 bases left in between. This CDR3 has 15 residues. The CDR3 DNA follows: TGTGCCAGCAGCTTGGGGTGGGGGGTCTCCTACGAGCAGTACTTC. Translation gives CASSLGWGVSYEQYF.

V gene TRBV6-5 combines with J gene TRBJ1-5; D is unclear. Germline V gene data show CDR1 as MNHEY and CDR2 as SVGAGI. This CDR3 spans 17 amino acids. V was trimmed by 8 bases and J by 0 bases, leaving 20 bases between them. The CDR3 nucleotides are TGTGCCAGCTCCGGGAGTTGGGCTCACACTAGCAATCAGCCCCAGCATTTT. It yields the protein CASSGSWAHTSNQPQHF.

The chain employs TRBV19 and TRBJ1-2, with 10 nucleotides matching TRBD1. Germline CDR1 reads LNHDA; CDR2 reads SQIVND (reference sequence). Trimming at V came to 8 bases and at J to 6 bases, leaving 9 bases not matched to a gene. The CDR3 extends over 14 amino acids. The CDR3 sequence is CASGPDRGRHGYTF. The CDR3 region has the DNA TGTGCCAGTGGGCCAGACAGGGGGCGTCATGGCTACACCTTC.

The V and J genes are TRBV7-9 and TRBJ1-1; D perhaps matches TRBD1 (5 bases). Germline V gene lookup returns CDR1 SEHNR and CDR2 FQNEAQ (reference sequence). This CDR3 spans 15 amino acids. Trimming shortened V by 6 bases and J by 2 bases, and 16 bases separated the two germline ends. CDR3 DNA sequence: TGTGCCAGCAGGTCCCGCGACAGCGCTAACACTGAAGCTTTCTTT. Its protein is CASRSRDSANTEAFF.

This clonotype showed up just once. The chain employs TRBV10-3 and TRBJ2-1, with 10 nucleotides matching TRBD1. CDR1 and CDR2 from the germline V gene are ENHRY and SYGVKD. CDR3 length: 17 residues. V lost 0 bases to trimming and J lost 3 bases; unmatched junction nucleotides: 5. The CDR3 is CAISESQRDRGYNEQFF. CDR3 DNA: TGTGCCATCAGTGAGTCGCAGCGGGACAGGGGCTACAATGAGCAGTTCTTC.

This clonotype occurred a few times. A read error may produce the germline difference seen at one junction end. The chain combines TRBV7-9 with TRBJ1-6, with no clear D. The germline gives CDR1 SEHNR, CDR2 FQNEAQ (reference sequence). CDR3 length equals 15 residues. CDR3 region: CASSLAGLSYSPLHF. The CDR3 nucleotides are TGTGCCAGCAGCCTAGCCGGGCTTTCCTATTCACCCCTCCACTTT.

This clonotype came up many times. Here the CDR3 DNA reads TGTGCCAGCAGTTCTTATAATTCACCCCTCCACTTT. Translating gives CASSSYNSPLHF. The rearrangement uses TRBV27 and TRBJ1-6; D gene uncertain. Germline loops: CDR1 MNHEY, CDR2 SMNVEV (reference sequence). V dropped 4 bases and J dropped 4 bases, with 2 bases sitting between them. The CDR3 extends over 12 amino acids.

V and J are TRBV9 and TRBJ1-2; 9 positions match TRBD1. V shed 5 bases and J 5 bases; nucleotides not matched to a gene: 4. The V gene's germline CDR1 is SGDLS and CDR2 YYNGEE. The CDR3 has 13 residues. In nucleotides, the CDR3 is TGTGCCAGCAGGATAGGACAGGGGTATGGCTACACCTTC. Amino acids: CASRIGQGYGYTF.

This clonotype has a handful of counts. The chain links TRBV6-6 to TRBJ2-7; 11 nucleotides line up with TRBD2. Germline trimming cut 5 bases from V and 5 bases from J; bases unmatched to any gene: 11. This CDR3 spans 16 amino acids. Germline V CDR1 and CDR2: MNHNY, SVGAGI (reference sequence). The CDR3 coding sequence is TGTGCCAGCAGTGCCGGGACTAGCGGCCCCATTGACGAGCAGTACTTC. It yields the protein CASSAGTSGPIDEQYF.

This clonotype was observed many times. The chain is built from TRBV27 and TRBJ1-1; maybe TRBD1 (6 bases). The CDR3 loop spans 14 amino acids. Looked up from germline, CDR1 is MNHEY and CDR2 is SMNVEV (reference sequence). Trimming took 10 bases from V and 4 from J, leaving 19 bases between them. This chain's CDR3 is CAIILGGGGTEAFF. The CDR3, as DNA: TGTGCCATCATCTTGGGGGGGGGCGGCACTGAAGCTTTCTTT.

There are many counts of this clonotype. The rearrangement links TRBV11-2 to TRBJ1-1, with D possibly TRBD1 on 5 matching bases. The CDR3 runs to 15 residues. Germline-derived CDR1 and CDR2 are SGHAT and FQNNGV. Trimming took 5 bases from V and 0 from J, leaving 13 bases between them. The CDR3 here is CASSEPPTVNTEAFF. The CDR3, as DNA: TGTGCCAGCAGCGAACCACCGACAGTGAACACTGAAGCTTTCTTT.

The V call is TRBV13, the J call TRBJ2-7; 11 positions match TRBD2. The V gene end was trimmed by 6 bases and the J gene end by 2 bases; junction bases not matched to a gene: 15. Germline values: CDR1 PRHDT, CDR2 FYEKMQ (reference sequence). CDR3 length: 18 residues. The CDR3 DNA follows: TGTGCCAGCAGTCCCAAAGGGAGGGGACTAGCGGTAACCTACGAGCAGTACTTC. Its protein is CASSPKGRGLAVTYEQYF.

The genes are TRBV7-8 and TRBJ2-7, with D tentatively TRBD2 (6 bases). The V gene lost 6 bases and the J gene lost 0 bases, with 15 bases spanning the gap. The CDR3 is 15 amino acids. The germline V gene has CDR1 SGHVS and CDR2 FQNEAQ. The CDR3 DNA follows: TGTGCCAGCAGTACTACTAGCCGGAGCTCCTACGAGCAGTACTTC. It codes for CASSTTSRSSYEQYF. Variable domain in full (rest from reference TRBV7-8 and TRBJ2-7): GAGVSQSPRYKVAKRGQDVALRCDPISGHVSLFWYQQALGQGPEFLTYFQNEAQLDKSGLPSDRFFAERPEGSVSTLKIQRTQQEDSAVYLCASSTTSRSSYEQYFGPGTRLTVT.

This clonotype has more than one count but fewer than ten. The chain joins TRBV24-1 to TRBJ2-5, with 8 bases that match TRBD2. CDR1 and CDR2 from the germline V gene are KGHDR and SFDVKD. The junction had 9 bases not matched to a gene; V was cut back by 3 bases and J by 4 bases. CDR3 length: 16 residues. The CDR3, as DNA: TGTGCCACCAGTGATCCGACCGGGACTAGAGGAGAGACCCAGTACTTC. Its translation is CATSDPTGTRGETQYF.

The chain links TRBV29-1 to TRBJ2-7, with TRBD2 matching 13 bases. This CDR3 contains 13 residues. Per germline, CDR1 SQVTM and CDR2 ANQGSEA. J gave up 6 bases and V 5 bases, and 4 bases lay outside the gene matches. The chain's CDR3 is CSVRTSGGPEQYF. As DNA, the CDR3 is TGCAGCGTTAGGACTAGCGGGGGCCCCGAGCAGTACTTC.

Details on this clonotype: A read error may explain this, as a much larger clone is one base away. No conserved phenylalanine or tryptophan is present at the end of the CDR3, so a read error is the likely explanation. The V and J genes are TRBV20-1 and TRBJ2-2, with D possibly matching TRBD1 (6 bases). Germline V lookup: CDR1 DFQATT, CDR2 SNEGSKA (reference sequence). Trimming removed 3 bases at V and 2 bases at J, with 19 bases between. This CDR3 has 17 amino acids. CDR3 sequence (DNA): TGCAGTGCTAGGGTCGGGGCACAGGGCCCTAACACCGGGGAGCTGTTTCTT. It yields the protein CSARVGAQGPNTGELFL.

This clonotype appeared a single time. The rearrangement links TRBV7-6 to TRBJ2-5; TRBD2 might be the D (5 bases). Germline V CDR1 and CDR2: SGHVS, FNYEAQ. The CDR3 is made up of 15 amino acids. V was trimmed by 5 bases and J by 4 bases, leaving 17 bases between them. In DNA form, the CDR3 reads TGTGCCAGCAGCCAAGTCGGAGGCGGAGGAGAGACCCAGTACTTC. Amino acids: CASSQVGGGGETQYF.

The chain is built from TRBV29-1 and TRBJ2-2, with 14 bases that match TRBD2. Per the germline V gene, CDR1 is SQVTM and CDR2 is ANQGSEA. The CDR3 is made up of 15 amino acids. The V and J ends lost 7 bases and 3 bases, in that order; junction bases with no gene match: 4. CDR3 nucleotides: TGCAGCGCCGGACTAGCGGGAGGAGACACCGGGGAGCTGTTTTTT. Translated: CSAGLAGGDTGELFF.

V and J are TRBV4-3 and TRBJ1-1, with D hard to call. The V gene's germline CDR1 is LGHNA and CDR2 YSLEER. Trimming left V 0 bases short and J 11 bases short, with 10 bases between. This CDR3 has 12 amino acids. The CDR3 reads CASSQERGKAFF. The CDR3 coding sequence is TGCGCCAGCAGCCAAGAACGCGGGAAGGCTTTCTTT.

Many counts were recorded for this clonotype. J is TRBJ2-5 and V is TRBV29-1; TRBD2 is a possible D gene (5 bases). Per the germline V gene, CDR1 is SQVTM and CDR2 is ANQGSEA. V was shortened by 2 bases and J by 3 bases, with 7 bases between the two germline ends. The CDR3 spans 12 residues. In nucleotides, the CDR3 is TGCAGCGTTGAACACGGGGAAGAGACCCAGTACTTC. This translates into CSVEHGEETQYF. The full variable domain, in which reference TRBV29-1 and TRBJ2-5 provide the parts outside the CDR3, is SAVISQKPSRDICQRGTSLTIQCQVDSQVTMMFWYRQQPGQSLTLIATANQGSEATYESGFVIDKFPISRPNLTFSTLTVSNMSPEDSSIYLCSVEHGEETQYFGPGTRLLVL.

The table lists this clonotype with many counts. CDR3 loop: CASKHRAVNTEAFF. The CDR3 nucleotides read TGTGCCAGCAAACACAGGGCTGTGAACACTGAAGCTTTCTTT. V is TRBV6-5 and J is TRBJ1-1, with D possibly matching TRBD1 (6 bases). This CDR3 region has 14 residues. With 7 bases removed from V and 0 bases from J, the gap between germline ends came to 12 bases. Germline lookup yields CDR1 MNHEY and CDR2 SVGAGI.